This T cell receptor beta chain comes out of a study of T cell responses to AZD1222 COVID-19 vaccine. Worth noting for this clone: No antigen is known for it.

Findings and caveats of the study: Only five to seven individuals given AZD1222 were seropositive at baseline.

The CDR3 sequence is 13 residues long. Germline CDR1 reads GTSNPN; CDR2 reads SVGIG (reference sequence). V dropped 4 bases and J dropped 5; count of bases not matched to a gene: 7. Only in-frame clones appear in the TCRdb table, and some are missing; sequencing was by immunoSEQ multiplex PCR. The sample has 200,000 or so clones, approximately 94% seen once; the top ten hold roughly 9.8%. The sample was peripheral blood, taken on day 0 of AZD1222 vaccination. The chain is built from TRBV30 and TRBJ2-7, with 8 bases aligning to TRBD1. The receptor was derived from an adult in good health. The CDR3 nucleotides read TGTGCCTGGAACAGGGGGGATCTCCACGAGCAGTACTTC. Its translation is CAWNRGDLHEQYF.